There are a few counts of the clone carrying this TCR beta chain. Regarding time point: patch test 3, about 24 weeks after DPC sensitization. Noted treatment: therapeutic diphenylcyclopropenone sensitization with weekly scalp DPC. This specimen comes from a study of human T cells and chemical hapten exposure. The CDR3 totals 15 residues. Trimming left V 0 bases short and J 3 bases short, with 12 bases between. Germline V gene data show CDR1 as LGHNA and CDR2 as YSLEER. MiXCR was run by TCRdb on the RACE reads, yielding one entry per CDR3 protein. The sample lists some 97,000 distinct CDR3 sequences, 27% occurring once.

The sample here was whole blood, taken in connection with sensitization to the hapten diphenylcyclopropenone (DPC). The V call is TRBV4-3, the J call TRBJ2-7, with D possibly being TRBD2 (5 bases). This TCR came from a man between 40 and 49 years old with alopecia areata. Some clones in this sample may be carry-over from other donors' samples. The CDR3, as DNA: TGCGCCAGCAGCCAAGACGCAGCGGAGAACTACGAGCAGTACTTC. Translated: CASSQDAAENYEQYF.